Given below is one TCR beta chain in context. This clone's antigen is unknown. Nothing much larger sits one base from this clone, and base qualities are not available. Synthetic TCR analog templates were spiked into each PCR so that absolute template abundance could be estimated from read counts. The immunoSEQ assay was used to amplify TCRbeta CDR3 regions from genomic DNA with bias-controlled V and J gene primers. Sequencing of rearranged TCRbeta segments was performed at approximately 20X coverage. In the authors' own workflow: Clustering was used to correct sequencing errors, and CDR3s were annotated against IMGT so that V, D and J genes could be assigned. Only productive TCRbeta rearrangements were used in downstream analyses, excluding out-of-frame or stop-codon sequences. Clonality was computed as one minus Shannon entropy normalized by the log of the number of unique productive sequences. Fisher's exact test with Benjamini-Hochberg correction, using a cutoff of adjusted p below 0.01, was how clones that differed between time points or between blood and tumor were identified. TCRdb retrieved this table from immuneACCESS and kept in-frame rearrangements only. Not all clones are present; in checked studies, unresolved V genes account for under half, and no reason is known for the remainder. V, J and clone size derive from that table, while D and trimming were established from the DNA sequence. In all, the sample holds 70,000 to 100,000 clones, and 84% of those were seen once. Around 2% of the sample is taken by the ten largest.

V lost 2 bases and J lost 4 bases, and the count of bases not matched to a germline gene is 4. CDR3 length: 14 amino acids, cysteine to phenylalanine. Only the CDR3 part of the read is kept: 42 bases, read in frame from the first base. CDR1 SGHRS and CDR2 YFSETQ are derived from the germline V gene. The time point label of this sample denotes: pretreatment peripheral blood. A total of under 30 patients with locally advanced or metastatic urothelial carcinoma, treated at Memorial Sloan Kettering on a trial protocol, made up the cohort. Peripheral blood mononuclear cells were collected pretreatment and during treatment, with between 1 and 8 total time points per patient. The Qiagen DNeasy Blood extraction kit was used to purify genomic DNA from total PBMCs and tumor samples. PBMCs were collected pretreatment and during treatment and were isolated and stored as previously described. This entry is derived from a study of PD-L1 blockade in urothelial cancer (dated by TCRdb to between 2016 and 2019). Concerning the study at large: Every patient began therapy around 2014 and was given atezolizumab 1,200 mg intravenously every 3 weeks. The study, an exploratory multi-omic analysis, examined somatic, immune and clinical correlates of response to PD-L1 blockade with atezolizumab in urothelial cancer. TCR sequencing covered pretreatment tumor samples and matched, serially collected peripheral blood taken before and after atezolizumab treatment. Durable clinical benefit was achieved by nine patients but not by the remaining 20. An ECOG performance status of 0 or 1 was recorded for the patients, and 0 to 3 prior chemotherapy regimens had been received by the patients. Blood samples yielded a median of around 150,000 T cells and roughly 83,000 unique TCRs, with median clonality approximately 0.08. Pretreatment blood TCR-seq was available for 30 or so patients, at least one posttreatment blood collection was obtained for about 24 patients, and tumor TCR-seq was available for about 24 patients. Whole exome sequencing and RNA sequencing of pretreatment tumors were performed alongside TCR sequencing in the same patients. About 90% of the roughly 30 patients were males with bladder-origin urothelial cancer, and about 65% of the roughly 30 reported a prior smoking history. Progression-free survival longer than 6 months counted as durable clinical benefit, and TCR features were additionally tested against both progression-free and overall survival. Blood samples were analyzed at two time points: 3 weeks after treatment start (second dose) and 6 weeks after treatment start.

The paper as a whole reports these results and caveats: Greater expansion of tumor-associated TCR clones in peripheral blood 3 weeks after the start of treatment was observed in patients with durable benefit (n ≈ 20, p = 0.022). A pretreatment peripheral blood TCR clonality below the median was linked to improved progression-free and overall survival. Small sample size (n of about 30) and many exploratory analyses mean the results are intended to be hypothesis-generating.

The sequence derives from a man in his sixties with urothelial cancer. The source was PBMCs, collected around atezolizumab (anti-PD-L1) treatment. In this chain, TRBV5-1 is recombined with TRBJ2-7; 9 bases in the middle match TRBD1. The nucleotide sequence is given as TGCGCCAGCAGCTTCGGACAGGGGAGTTACGAGCAGTACTTC. This yields the protein CASSFGQGSYEQYF.